This T cell receptor (beta chain) was observed in a study of T cell repertoires in cytomegalovirus infection (dated by TCRdb to about 2019). Concerning the study at large: Donor HLA type was relevant to the analysis, as public TCR beta signatures indicated carriage of CMV infection together with the matching HLA type.

General conclusions and limits of the study: Cumulative frequency of public TCR beta family members discriminated carriers of CMV infection plus the relevant HLA type in this cohort and an independent approximately 350-donor cohort. The ex vivo response was dominated by HLA-C-restricted CMV-specific TCR beta clonotypes, which also provided the single most frequent clonotype in two of eight donors.

With regard to this clonotype: It has no known antigen specificity. Base quality data are lacking; no much larger clone is found one base away.

The sequencer listed for this sample is Illumina HiSeq 1500. TCRdb itself trimmed the public reads at Q25 with fastp, ran MiXCR and retained productive beta chains. Identical CDR3 protein sequences are pooled into one entry, listed with their most common genes and DNA. A total of under 200,000 distinct CDR3 sequences appear in this sample, 8% to 10% of them only once. The ten biggest clones cover roughly 5% of the sample. The sequence was obtained from a human donor in good health (CMV status not recorded). Some clones in this sample may be carry-over from other donors' samples. The sequencing sample was made of PBMCs.

CDR3 sequence: CASSTGIKLSNQPQHF. The sequence in DNA is TGTGCCTCTTCGACAGGGATTAAGCTTAGCAATCAGCCCCAGCATTTT. Rearrangement joined TRBV6-2 or TRBV6-3 to TRBJ1-5; TRBD1 matches 7 bases in the middle. V is trimmed back by 11 bases and J by 0 bases, and the junction contains 13 bases that no gene match accounts for. The germline V gene yields MNHEY for CDR1 and SVGEGT for CDR2. Spanning cysteine to phenylalanine, the CDR3 consists of 16 amino acids. Only the CDR3 region is kept as DNA, spanning 48 bases read in frame from base 1.